This paragraph reports one TCR beta chain. What it binds is not known. In the PCR, 60 Vbeta and 13 Jbeta primers were used. Using immunoSEQ multiplex PCR, the repertoire was profiled, and TCRdb retains in-frame clones only, with some absent. The data contain roughly 99,000 clones, about three quarters of them singletons. Germline V CDR1 and CDR2: MDHEN, SYDVKM. This CDR3 region has 15 residues. V gave up 7 bases and J gave up 2 bases, with 14 bases separating them. The sample originates from a study of cytomegalovirus exposure and HLA in healthy donors. Whole-study findings and limits: The HLA-A and HLA-B alleles of most subjects were reportedly predicted accurately from TCR beta sequences.

The sequence derives from a man in his thirties or forties in good health and CMV-seronegative. The specimen sequenced was PBMCs. The rearrangement uses TRBV28 and TRBJ1-4; the D gene is possibly TRBD1 (6 bases). Here the CDR3 reads CASKTTGLTNEKLFF. In DNA, the CDR3 is TGTGCCAGCAAAACAACAGGGCTCACTAATGAAAAACTGTTTTTT.